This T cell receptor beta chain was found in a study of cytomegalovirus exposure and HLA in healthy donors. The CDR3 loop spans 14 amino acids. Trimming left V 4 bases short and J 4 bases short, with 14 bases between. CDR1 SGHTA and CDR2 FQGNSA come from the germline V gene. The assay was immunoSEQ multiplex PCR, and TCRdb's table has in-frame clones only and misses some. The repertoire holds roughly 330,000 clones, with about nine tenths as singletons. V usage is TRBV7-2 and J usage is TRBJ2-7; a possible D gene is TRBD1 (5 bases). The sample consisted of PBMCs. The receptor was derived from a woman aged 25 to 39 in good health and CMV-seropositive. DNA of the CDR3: TGTGCCAGCAGCTCCCAGCAGGGTTTTTACGAGCAGTACTTC. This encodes CASSSQQGFYEQYF.